Below, 8 T cell receptor beta chains from the same sample are listed, as sequenced in a study of T cell responses to AZD1222 COVID-19 vaccine. Measured with immunoSEQ multiplex PCR; TCRdb has only the in-frame clones, and not every one. The sample includes more than 150,000 clones, more than 80% of them seen just once. Sequencing was performed on peripheral blood, taken on day 0 of AZD1222 vaccination. These receptors originate from an adult in good health.

The chain carries TRBV5-5 and TRBJ1-4; D is ambiguous. V lost 4 bases, J lost 0 bases, and 7 bases lay in between. The V gene's germline CDR1 is SGHKS and CDR2 YYEKEE (reference sequence). The CDR3 runs to 14 residues. The CDR3 bases are TGTGCCAGCAGCCTGGGGACAACTAATGAAAAACTGTTTTTT. Translated, it gives CASSLGTTNEKLFF.

This clone was observed a single time. V and J are TRBV7-2 and TRBJ2-7; possibly TRBD2 for D (5 bases). The germline gives CDR1 SGHTA, CDR2 FQGNSA. The CDR3 covers 16 residues. The V end was cut by 2 bases, the J end by 6 bases, with 20 bases between. The CDR3: CASSLPRASYVGEQYF. CDR3 coding DNA: TGTGCCAGCAGCTTACCCCGAGCTAGCTATGTCGGCGAGCAGTACTTC.

The CDR3 DNA sequence: TGTGCCATCAGGCCCGGGAGTTACCAAGAGACCCAGTACTTC. Translating gives CAIRPGSYQETQYF. The rearrangement uses TRBV10-3 and TRBJ2-5, with a possible D match to TRBD2 (6 bases). The CDR3 has 14 residues. The ends were cut back, 6 bases at V and 0 bases at J, with 11 bases in the middle. CDR1 and CDR2 (germline): ENHRY, SYGVKD.

The rearrangement joins TRBV7-2 to TRBJ2-1, with 9 bases identical to TRBD1. V trimming: 5 bases; J trimming: 8 bases; junction bases outside the gene matches: 16. The CDR3 spans 17 residues. Germline CDR1 reads SGHTA; CDR2 reads FQGNSA. Here the CDR3 DNA reads TGTGCCAGCAGCGGACCCCGAGACAGGGGGTTCGTGGATGAGCAGTTCTTC. The encoded protein is CASSGPRDRGFVDEQFF.

This clone was detected only once. The J gene is TRBJ1-4, the V gene TRBV3-1 (or the pseudogene TRBV3-2); 8 nucleotides align to TRBD1. The germline V gene has CDR1 LGHDT and CDR2 YNNKEL (reference sequence). Trimming removed 0 bases from V and 13 bases from J; junction bases left unmatched: 13. The CDR3 has 16 residues. DNA of the CDR3: TGTGCCAGCAGCCAAGATAAGAACAGGGGGGCCGGGAGACTGTTTTTT. Encoded protein: CASSQDKNRGAGRLFF.

The chain joins TRBV24-1 to TRBJ2-5, with TRBD2 matching over 8 bases. Germline lookup yields CDR1 KGHDR and CDR2 SFDVKD. The CDR3 loop spans 13 amino acids. The V and J ends lost 9 bases and 4 bases, in that order; junction bases with no gene match: 6. The CDR3 sequence: CATGTRVSETQYF. For the CDR3, the DNA is TGTGCCACCGGGACTAGAGTTTCAGAGACCCAGTACTTC.

The gene calls are TRBV6-5 and TRBJ2-2; 7 bases match TRBD1. The germline V gene encodes CDR1 MNHEY and CDR2 SVGAGI. The CDR3 has 16 amino acids. V gave up 2 bases and J gave up 4 bases; unmatched junction bases: 7. The CDR3 nucleotides read TGTGCCAGCAGTTACCCTTGGACAGGATCCACCGGGGAGCTGTTTTTT. Protein product: CASSYPWTGSTGELFF.

Comment on this clone: A read error may account for a junction end that differs from germline. The chain couples TRBV7-9 to TRBJ1-4; perhaps TRBD1 as D (6 bases). Per germline, CDR1 SEHNR and CDR2 FQNEAQ (reference sequence). The CDR3 is 13 residues long. The CDR3 reads CASGFATGEKLFF. The CDR3 DNA reads as TGTGCCAGCGGCTTTGCGACAGGTGAAAAACTGTTTTTT. The variable domain in full, with the rest retrieved from reference TRBV7-9 and TRBJ1-4, is DTGVSQNPRHKITKRGQNVTFRCDPISEHNRLYWYRQTLGQGPEFLTYFQNEAQLEKSRLLSDRFSAERPKGSFSTLEIQRTEQGDSAMYLCASGFATGEKLFFGSGTQLSVL.